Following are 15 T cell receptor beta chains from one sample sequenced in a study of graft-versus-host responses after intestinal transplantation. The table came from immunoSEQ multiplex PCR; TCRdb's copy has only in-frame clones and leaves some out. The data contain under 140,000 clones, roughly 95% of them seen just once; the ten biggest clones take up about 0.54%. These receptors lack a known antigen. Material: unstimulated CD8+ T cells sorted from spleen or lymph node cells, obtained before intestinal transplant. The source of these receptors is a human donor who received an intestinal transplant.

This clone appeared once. CDR3 sequence (DNA): TGTGCCAGCAGCCTGGGGGAGGGGAACACTGAAGCTTTCTTT. The encoded protein is CASSLGEGNTEAFF. V gene TRBV11-3 combines with J gene TRBJ1-1; possibly TRBD1 for D (5 bases). Trimming left V 5 bases short and J 1 base short, with 11 bases between. The CDR3 spans 14 residues. The germline gives CDR1 SGHNT, CDR2 YENEEA.

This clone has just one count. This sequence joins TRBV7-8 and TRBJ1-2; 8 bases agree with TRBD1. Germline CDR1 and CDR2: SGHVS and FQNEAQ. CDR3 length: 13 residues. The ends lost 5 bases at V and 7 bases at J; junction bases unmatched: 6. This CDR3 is CASSADRGGGYTF. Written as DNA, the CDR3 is TGTGCCAGCAGCGCCGACAGGGGAGGTGGCTACACCTTC.

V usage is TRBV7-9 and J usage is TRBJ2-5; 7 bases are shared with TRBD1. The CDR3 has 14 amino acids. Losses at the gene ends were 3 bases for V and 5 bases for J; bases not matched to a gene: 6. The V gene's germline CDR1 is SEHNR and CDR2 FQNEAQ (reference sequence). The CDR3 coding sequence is TGTGCCAGCAGCTTCACAGGGGTGCCGGAGACCCAGTACTTC. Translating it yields CASSFTGVPETQYF.

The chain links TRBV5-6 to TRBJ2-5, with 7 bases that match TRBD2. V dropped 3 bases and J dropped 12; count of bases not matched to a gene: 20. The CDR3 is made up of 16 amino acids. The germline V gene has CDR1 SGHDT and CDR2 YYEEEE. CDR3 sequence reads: CASSSALEVAGPIEYF. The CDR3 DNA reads TGTGCCAGCAGCTCCGCTTTGGAAGTAGCGGGCCCCATAGAGTACTTC.

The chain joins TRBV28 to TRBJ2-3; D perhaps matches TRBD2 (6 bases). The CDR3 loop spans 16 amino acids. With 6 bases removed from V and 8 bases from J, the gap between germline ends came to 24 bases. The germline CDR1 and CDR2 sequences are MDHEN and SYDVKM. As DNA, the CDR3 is TGTGCCAGCAGCCTTGGAGGGGAGACCCTTCGGGTTACGCAGTATTTT. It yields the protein CASSLGGETLRVTQYF.

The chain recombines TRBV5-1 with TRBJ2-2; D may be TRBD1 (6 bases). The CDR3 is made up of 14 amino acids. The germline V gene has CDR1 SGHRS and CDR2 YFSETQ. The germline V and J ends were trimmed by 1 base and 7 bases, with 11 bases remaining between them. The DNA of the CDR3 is TGCGCCAGCAGCTTGTGGCAGGGGAGCGGGGAGCTGTTTTTT. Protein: CASSLWQGSGELFF. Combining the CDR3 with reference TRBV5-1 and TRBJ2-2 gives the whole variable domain KAGVTQTPRYLIKTRGQQVTLSCSPISGHRSVSWYQQTPGQGLQFLFEYFSETQRNKGNFPGRFSGRQFSNSRSEMNVSTLELGDSALYLCASSLWQGSGELFFGEGSRLTVL.

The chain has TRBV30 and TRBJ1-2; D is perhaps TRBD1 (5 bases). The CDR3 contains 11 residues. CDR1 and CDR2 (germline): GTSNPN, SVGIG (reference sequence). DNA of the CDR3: TGTGTGGGTGGGGCCCCTCCAGGCTACACCTTC. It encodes CVGGAPPGYTF. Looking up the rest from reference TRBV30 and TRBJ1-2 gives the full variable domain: SQTIHQWPATLVQPVGSPLSLECTVEGTSNPNLYWYRQAAGRGLQLLFYSVGIGQISSEVPQNLSASRPQDRQFILSSKKLLLSDSGFYLCVGGAPPGYTFGSGTRLTVV.

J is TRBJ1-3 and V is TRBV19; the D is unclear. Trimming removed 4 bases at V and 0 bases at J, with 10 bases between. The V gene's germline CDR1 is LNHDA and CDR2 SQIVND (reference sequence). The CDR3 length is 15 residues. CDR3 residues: CASSTGPASGNTIYF. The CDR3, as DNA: TGTGCCAGTAGTACCGGCCCAGCCTCTGGAAACACCATATATTTT. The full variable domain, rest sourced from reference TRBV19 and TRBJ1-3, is DGGITQSPKYLFRKEGQNVTLSCEQNLNHDAMYWYRQDPGQGLRLIYYSQIVNDFQKGDIAEGYSVSREKKESFPLTVTSAQKNPTAFYLCASSTGPASGNTIYFGEGSWLTVV.

CDR3 residues: CASTLSYEQYF. The DNA for the CDR3 is TGTGCCAGCACCCTATCCTACGAGCAGTACTTC. This sequence joins TRBV6-1 and TRBJ2-7; D is uncertain. This CDR3 contains 11 residues. The germline CDR1 and CDR2 sequences are MNHNS and SASEGT. Trimming cost V 7 bases and J 1 base, with 5 bases left between them.

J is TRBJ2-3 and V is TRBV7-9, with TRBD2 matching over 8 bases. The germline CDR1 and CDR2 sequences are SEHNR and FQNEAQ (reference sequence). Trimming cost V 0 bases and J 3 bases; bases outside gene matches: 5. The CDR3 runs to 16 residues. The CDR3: CASSLAAGGKTDTQYF. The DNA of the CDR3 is TGTGCCAGCAGCTTAGCCGCGGGGGGTAAGACAGATACGCAGTATTTT.

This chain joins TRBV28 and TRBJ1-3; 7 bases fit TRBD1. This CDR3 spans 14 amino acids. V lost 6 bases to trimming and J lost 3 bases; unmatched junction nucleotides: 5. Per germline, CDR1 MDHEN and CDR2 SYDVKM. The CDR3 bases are TGTGCCAGCAGAACAGGGGCGGGTGGAAACACCATATATTTT. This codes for CASRTGAGGNTIYF. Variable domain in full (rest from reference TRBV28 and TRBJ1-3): DVKVTQSSRYLVKRTGEKVFLECVQDMDHENMFWYRQDPGLGLRLIYFSYDVKMKEKGDIPEGYSVSREKKERFSLILESASTNQTSMYLCASRTGAGGNTIYFGEGSWLTVV.

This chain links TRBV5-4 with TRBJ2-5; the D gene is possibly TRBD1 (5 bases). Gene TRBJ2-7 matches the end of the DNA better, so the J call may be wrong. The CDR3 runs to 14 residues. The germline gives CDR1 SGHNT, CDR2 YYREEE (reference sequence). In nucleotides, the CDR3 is TGTGCCAGCAGCTTCGGCCAGGGCCCTAACGAGCAGTACTTC. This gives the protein CASSFGQGPNEQYF.

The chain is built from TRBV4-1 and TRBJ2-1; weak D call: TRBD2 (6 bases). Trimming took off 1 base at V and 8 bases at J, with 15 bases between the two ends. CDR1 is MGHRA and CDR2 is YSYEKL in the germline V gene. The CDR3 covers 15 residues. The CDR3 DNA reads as TGCGCCAGCAGCCAAGTGGGTGGAGGGAAGGATGAGCAGTTCTTC. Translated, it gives CASSQVGGGKDEQFF.

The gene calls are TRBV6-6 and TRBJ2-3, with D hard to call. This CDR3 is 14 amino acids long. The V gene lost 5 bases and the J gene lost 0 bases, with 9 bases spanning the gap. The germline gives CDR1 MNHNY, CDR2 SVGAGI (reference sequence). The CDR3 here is CASSKQPSTDTQYF. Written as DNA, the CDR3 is TGTGCCAGCAGTAAACAGCCGAGCACAGATACGCAGTATTTT.

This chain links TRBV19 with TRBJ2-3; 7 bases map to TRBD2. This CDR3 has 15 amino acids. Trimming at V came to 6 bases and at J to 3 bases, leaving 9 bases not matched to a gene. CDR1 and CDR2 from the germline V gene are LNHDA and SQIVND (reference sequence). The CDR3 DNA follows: TGTGCCAGTAGCGCGGCTAGCGGAGTTACAGATACGCAGTATTTT. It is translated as CASSAASGVTDTQYF.